Each of the 17 T cell receptor beta chains below was sequenced from the same sample in a study of Tregs in tolerant kidney transplant recipients. The repertoire was sequenced with immunoSEQ multiplex PCR; TCRdb's copy has only in-frame clones and lacks some. The table includes under 100,000 clones, more than 90% detected once. The specimen sequenced was CD8+ T cells from blood. These receptors came from a human donor in good health.

CDR3 region: CASSWDRNGYTF. In DNA, the CDR3 is TGTGCCAGCAGCTGGGACAGGAATGGCTACACCTTC. V usage is TRBV5-6 and J usage is TRBJ1-2; 8 positions match TRBD1. The ends lost 3 bases at V and 6 bases at J; junction bases unmatched: 1. Germline V CDR1 and CDR2: SGHDT, YYEEEE. The CDR3 is 12 residues long.

This chain connects TRBV9 to TRBJ2-5, with TRBD1 matching 8 bases. The CDR3 loop spans 16 amino acids. V shed 0 bases and J 5 bases; nucleotides not matched to a gene: 9. Germline V gene sequence: CDR1 SGDLS, CDR2 YYNGEE. CDR3 protein: CASSVALSGGRETQYF. DNA for the CDR3: TGTGCCAGCAGCGTAGCTCTTTCAGGGGGCCGGGAGACCCAGTACTTC.

This chain joins TRBV27 and TRBJ2-1; D not certain. Germline values: CDR1 MNHEY, CDR2 SMNVEV (reference sequence). The CDR3 loop spans 15 amino acids. V gave up 6 bases and J gave up 3 bases, with 15 bases separating them. This CDR3 reads CASSPSGPLYNEQFF. CDR3 coding DNA: TGTGCCAGCAGCCCCTCTGGACCACTCTACAATGAGCAGTTCTTC.

V usage is TRBV7-9 and J usage is TRBJ1-2; a possible D gene is TRBD1 (6 bases). Trimming shortened V by 2 bases and J by 2 bases, and 15 bases separated the two germline ends. There are 16 residues in the CDR3. Germline lookup yields CDR1 SEHNR and CDR2 FQNEAQ (reference sequence). CDR3 protein: CASSLLGQSLNYGYTF. For the CDR3, the DNA is TGTGCCAGCAGCTTACTTGGACAGAGCCTGAACTATGGCTACACCTTC.

The chain recombines TRBV11-2 with TRBJ2-1, with 10 bases fitting TRBD2. V was pared by 5 bases and J by 5 bases, with 6 bases of the junction left unmatched. Germline V gene sequence: CDR1 SGHAT, CDR2 FQNNGV. The CDR3 consists of 15 residues. The CDR3 is CASSRELAGNNEQFF. The DNA for the CDR3 is TGTGCCAGCAGCAGGGAACTAGCGGGGAACAATGAGCAGTTCTTC.

The rearrangement joins TRBV9 to TRBJ2-7, with 9 bases aligning to TRBD1. The CDR3 is 16 residues long. The V gene's germline CDR1 is SGDLS and CDR2 YYNGEE. After removal of 4 bases from V and 3 bases from J, the junction contained 11 bases not matched to a gene. The CDR3 loop reads CASSFTPGQGYYEQYF. The CDR3 DNA follows: TGTGCCAGCAGCTTCACCCCGGGACAGGGATACTACGAGCAGTACTTC. Based on the CDR3 plus reference TRBV9 and TRBJ2-7, the full variable domain is DSGVTQTPKHLITATGQRVTLRCSPRSGDLSVYWYQQSLDQGLQFLIQYYNGEERAKGNILERFSAQQFPDLHSELNLSSLELGDSALYFCASSFTPGQGYYEQYFGPGTRLTVT.

The rearrangement links TRBV27 to TRBJ1-2; perhaps TRBD1 as D (6 bases). The CDR3 has 14 residues. The germline V and J ends were trimmed by 6 bases and 1 base, with 12 bases remaining between them. Germline values: CDR1 MNHEY, CDR2 SMNVEV (reference sequence). The CDR3, as DNA: TGTGCCAGCAGCTACAGGGACGGTAACTATGGCTACACCTTC. Protein product: CASSYRDGNYGYTF.

This chain uses TRBV7-6 with TRBJ1-4; no firm D call. V gave up 0 bases and J gave up 8 bases, with 7 bases separating them. Germline values: CDR1 SGHVS, CDR2 FNYEAQ. The CDR3 runs to 13 residues. CDR3 residues: CASSLALGEKLFF. The CDR3 DNA reads TGTGCCAGCAGCTTAGCGTTGGGAGAAAAACTGTTTTTT.

The chain couples TRBV19 to TRBJ1-1, with D maybe TRBD1 (5 bases). Germline V CDR1 and CDR2: LNHDA, SQIVND (reference sequence). Trimming pared 2 bases from V and 4 bases from J, leaving 8 bases between. The length of the CDR3 is 13 residues. The CDR3 DNA reads as TGTGCCAGTAGTATATTGGACACCACTGAAGCTTTCTTT. It codes for CASSILDTTEAFF.

The chain links TRBV6-6 to TRBJ1-1; possible D gene TRBD1, 5 bases. The V gene lost 2 bases and the J gene lost 3 bases, with 16 bases spanning the gap. Germline V gives CDR1 MNHNY, CDR2 SVGAGI (reference sequence). The CDR3 covers 16 residues. The CDR3: CASSYLELNRHTEAFF. The DNA for the CDR3 is TGTGCCAGCAGTTACCTGGAACTGAACAGGCACACTGAAGCTTTCTTT.

This chain links TRBV19 with TRBJ2-7, with unresolved D. With 6 bases removed from V and 1 base from J, the gap between germline ends came to 16 bases. The V gene's germline CDR1 is LNHDA and CDR2 SQIVND (reference sequence). CDR3 size: 15 residues. The CDR3 DNA sequence: TGTGCCAGTAGGAGTAACGGTATTCAGTCCTACGAGCAGTACTTC. As protein: CASRSNGIQSYEQYF.

The chain carries TRBV5-8 and TRBJ1-5; perhaps TRBD1 as D (6 bases). With 2 bases removed from V and 8 bases from J, the gap between germline ends came to 17 bases. Looked up from germline, CDR1 is SGHTS and CDR2 is YDEGEE. The CDR3 has 15 residues. The CDR3 nucleotides read TGTGCCAGCAGCTTAAACCAGGGGCCTTCGGAGCCCCAGCATTTT. Its translation: CASSLNQGPSEPQHF. Variable domain in full (rest from reference TRBV5-8 and TRBJ1-5): EAGVTQSPTHLIKTRGQQATLRCSPISGHTSVYWYQQALGLGLQFLLWYDEGEERNRGNFPPRFSGRQFPNYSSELNVNALELEDSALYLCASSLNQGPSEPQHFGDGTRLSIL.

The rearrangement links TRBV7-6 to TRBJ1-3; D is unclear. The germline V gene has CDR1 SGHVS and CDR2 FNYEAQ. V was shortened by 1 base and J by 4 bases, with 11 bases between the two germline ends. This CDR3 has 15 residues. The CDR3 DNA follows: TGTGCCAGCAGCTTAGGAGGGAGCCTAGGAAACACCATATATTTT. This sequence encodes CASSLGGSLGNTIYF.

The genes are TRBV19 and TRBJ1-5; D is undetermined. Per germline, CDR1 LNHDA and CDR2 SQIVND (reference sequence). The CDR3 spans 17 residues. Trimming left V 0 bases short and J 6 bases short, with 18 bases between. CDR3 protein: CASSIDLGRPLSQPQHF. CDR3 sequence (DNA): TGTGCCAGTAGTATAGACCTCGGCAGGCCACTGTCTCAGCCCCAGCATTTT. Drawing the rest from reference TRBV19 and TRBJ1-5, the complete variable domain is DGGITQSPKYLFRKEGQNVTLSCEQNLNHDAMYWYRQDPGQGLRLIYYSQIVNDFQKGDIAEGYSVSREKKESFPLTVTSAQKNPTAFYLCASSIDLGRPLSQPQHFGDGTRLSIL.

The rearrangement joins TRBV4-1 to TRBJ2-7; D possibly corresponds to TRBD1 (5 bases). Germline V gives CDR1 MGHRA, CDR2 YSYEKL. The CDR3 has 15 amino acids. V was trimmed by 1 base and J by 3 bases, leaving 13 bases between them. CDR3 residues: CASSQAHTGLYEQYF. In DNA, the CDR3 is TGCGCCAGCAGCCAAGCACACACAGGTCTCTACGAGCAGTACTTC.

On this clone itself: This clone may be a read error of a much larger clone one base away. Other DNA sequences in this specimen translate into the identical CDR3. The CDR3: CASSQVGTGNYEQYF. CDR3 nucleotides: TGTGCCAGCAGCCAAGTGGGGACAGGGAACTACGAGCAGTACTTC. The rearrangement joins TRBV5-4 to TRBJ2-7, with TRBD1 identical over 9 bases. The germline V gene encodes CDR1 SGHNT and CDR2 YYREEE (reference sequence). The CDR3 is 15 amino acids. The junction had 8 bases not matched to a gene; V was cut back by 4 bases and J by 3 bases.

This sequence joins TRBV27 and TRBJ2-3, with D tentatively TRBD2 (7 bases). V was clipped by 9 bases and J by 1 base, with 29 bases between them. Germline-derived CDR1 and CDR2 are MNHEY and SMNVEV (reference sequence). The CDR3 loop spans 19 amino acids. Written as DNA, the CDR3 is TGTGCCAGATTAGAATGGGGAGGGGGGGCCTCCCCCCGCACAGATACGCAGTATTTT. It encodes CARLEWGGGASPRTDTQYF.